This T cell receptor beta chain is drawn from a study of control samples from healthy donors and cancer patients. Data came from immunoSEQ multiplex PCR; TCRdb stores just in-frame clones and leaves some out. The sample records tens of thousands of clones, about 90% being singletons. The CDR3 totals 11 residues. With 3 bases clipped from V and 10 bases from J, the junction kept 1 base outside the gene matches. Germline V gene lookup returns CDR1 LGHDT and CDR2 YNNKEL (reference sequence). The receptor was derived from a man aged 50 to 59 in good health. This chain links TRBV3-1 (or the pseudogene TRBV3-2) with TRBJ1-1; 8 bases match TRBD1. What was sequenced was blood. The CDR3 protein is CASSHGQGAFF. The CDR3 DNA follows: TGTGCCAGCAGCCACGGACAGGGAGCTTTCTTT.